This entry lists 14 T cell receptor beta chains sequenced from one sample in a study of blood T cell repertoires in COVID-19. Using immunoSEQ multiplex PCR, the repertoire was profiled, and TCRdb retains in-frame clones only, with some absent. The table has about 170,000 clones, 83% seen once. Material for sequencing was PBMCs or T cells enriched from blood (not recorded which). The receptors come from a woman in her 50s in a cohort exposed to, infected with or recovered from COVID-19 (not recorded which).

This clone has just a few counts. The rearrangement links TRBV3-1 (or the pseudogene TRBV3-2) to TRBJ1-6; the D is unclear. The CDR3 has 14 amino acids. V lost 1 base and J lost 10, with 11 bases in between. CDR1 LGHDT and CDR2 YNNKEL come from the germline V gene (reference sequence). CDR3 DNA sequence: TGTGCCAGCAGCCAAGGGTCAACTCCATCACCCCTCCACTTT. Its translation: CASSQGSTPSPLHF.

The chain is built from TRBV5-1 and TRBJ1-3, with TRBD1 identical over 8 bases. Germline assignment: CDR1 SGHRS and CDR2 YFSETQ. V dropped 4 bases and J dropped 3; count of bases not matched to a gene: 9. The CDR3 loop spans 16 amino acids. The CDR3 sequence is CASSPRGQVVGNTIYF. CDR3 DNA sequence: TGCGCCAGCAGCCCACGGGGACAGGTAGTTGGAAACACCATATATTTT.

The chain links TRBV28 to TRBJ1-2; D not certain. V lost 3 bases to trimming and J lost 8 bases, with 7 bases between them. This CDR3 is built from 11 residues. Germline-derived CDR1 and CDR2 are MDHEN and SYDVKM. The CDR3 DNA reads as TGTGCCAGCAGTTTGCAGGCAGGCTACACCTTC. Residues: CASSLQAGYTF.

This clone has only a few counts. The chain has TRBV6-5 and TRBJ2-7; D may be TRBD1 (5 bases). There are 14 residues in the CDR3. The germline V gene has CDR1 MNHEY and CDR2 SVGAGI. Trimming stripped 0 bases from V and 6 bases from J, with 12 bases between. CDR3 DNA sequence: TGTGCCAGCAGTTACTCGGACATCGGCTTCGAGCAGTACTTC. Amino acid sequence: CASSYSDIGFEQYF.

The chain has TRBV3-1 (or the pseudogene TRBV3-2) and TRBJ2-2; 8 bases match TRBD1. V trimming: 6 bases; J trimming: 3 bases; junction bases outside the gene matches: 9. CDR1 and CDR2 (germline): LGHDT, YNNKEL (reference sequence). The CDR3 is 16 residues long. The CDR3 DNA sequence: TGTGCCAGCAGACCTGACAGGGGATATCACACCGGGGAGCTGTTTTTT. Translation: CASRPDRGYHTGELFF.

V usage is TRBV6-6 and J usage is TRBJ2-7, with 10 bases aligning to TRBD1. The V and J ends lost 6 bases and 3 bases, in that order; junction bases with no gene match: 5. The CDR3 length is 14 residues. Germline assignment: CDR1 MNHNY and CDR2 SVGAGI (reference sequence). The CDR3 sequence is CASSAGTGDYEQYF. CDR3 in DNA: TGTGCCAGCAGCGCCGGGACAGGGGACTACGAGCAGTACTTC.

The chain has TRBV18 and TRBJ2-1; D is possibly TRBD1 (6 bases). This CDR3 comprises 15 residues. Germline loops: CDR1 KGHSH, CDR2 LQKENI. V was cut by 1 base and J by 0 bases, with 7 bases left in between. The CDR3 here is CASSPQDSSYNEQFF. CDR3 sequence (DNA): TGTGCCAGCTCACCACAGGACAGCTCCTACAATGAGCAGTTCTTC.

This chain uses TRBV28 with TRBJ1-1; no clear D gene. Trimming took 7 bases from V and 0 from J, leaving 12 bases between them. The CDR3 spans 14 residues. CDR1 is MDHEN, CDR2 SYDVKM, per germline. CDR3 amino acids: CASTPEALNTEAFF. As DNA, the CDR3 is TGTGCCAGCACCCCTGAGGCATTGAACACTGAAGCTTTCTTT.

In nucleotides, the CDR3 is TGTGCCAGCAGCTTACGGGGGGATCCGAGTGAGCAGTTCTTC. As protein: CASSLRGDPSEQFF. This chain connects TRBV7-2 to TRBJ2-1, with 7 positions matching TRBD2. V gave up 2 bases and J gave up 9 bases; unmatched junction bases: 7. Per the germline V gene, CDR1 is SGHTA and CDR2 is FQGNSA. This CDR3 has 14 amino acids.

The genes are TRBV6-5 and TRBJ2-6, with unresolved D. Looked up from germline, CDR1 is MNHEY and CDR2 is SVGAGI. This CDR3 region has 15 residues. V gave up 6 bases and J gave up 0 bases, with 9 bases separating them. The chain's CDR3 is CASRQQYSGANVLTF. The CDR3, as DNA: TGTGCCAGCAGACAGCAGTACTCTGGGGCCAACGTCCTGACTTTC.

The V gene is TRBV27, the J gene TRBJ1-5, with D maybe TRBD1 (5 bases). CDR3 length equals 18 residues. From germline, CDR1 is MNHEY and CDR2 SMNVEV (reference sequence). The germline V and J ends were trimmed by 0 bases and 0 bases, with 15 bases remaining between them. CDR3 bases: TGTGCCAGCAGTTTATCGGGCAGGGTTGTGGATAGCAATCAGCCCCAGCATTTT. Residues: CASSLSGRVVDSNQPQHF.

The V call is TRBV6-6, the J call TRBJ2-7, with 10 bases that match TRBD2. The CDR3 contains 15 residues. CDR1 is MNHNY, CDR2 SVGAGI, per germline (reference sequence). V was clipped by 7 bases and J by 0 bases; unmatched bases: 6. DNA of the CDR3: TGTGCCAGCATTAAGCGGGGGGGTATCTCCTACGAGCAGTACTTC. The encoded protein is CASIKRGGISYEQYF.

The gene calls are TRBV19 and TRBJ1-5, with D unclear. The V gene's germline CDR1 is LNHDA and CDR2 SQIVND (reference sequence). Trimming left V 6 bases short and J 0 bases short, with 6 bases between. The CDR3 covers 13 residues. CDR3 bases: TGTGCCAGTAGATCCGTTAGCAATCAGCCCCAGCATTTT. Translation gives CASRSVSNQPQHF.

This sequence joins TRBV10-1 and TRBJ1-1; 11 bases match TRBD1. Trimming removed 5 bases from V and 8 bases from J; junction bases left unmatched: 4. Germline values: CDR1 WNHNN, CDR2 SYGVQD (reference sequence). The CDR3 length is 13 residues. The CDR3, as DNA: TGCGCCAGCAGTCGGACAGGGGGCTCAGAAGCTTTCTTT. Protein sequence: CASSRTGGSEAFF.